These T cell receptor beta chains were read from a single sample in a study of HIV-infected patients and healthy controls. TCRdb fed the 5' RACE reads into MiXCR, producing one record per CDR3 protein. The table includes roughly 25,000 distinct CDR3 sequences, about 8.5% detected once. Input material: blood. These receptors all come from an adult in good health. CDR3s include the opening cysteine and the closing phenylalanine or tryptophan. The D gene is left open where the match is weak. For some rows the clone size is stated as once, few or many, or as a class when expanded; others skip it.

>TRBJ1-6|-|TRBV12-3/TRBV12-4|many
CASSLRKGVKDSPLHF
TGTGCCAGCAGTTTGAGGAAAGGGGTGAAGGATTCACCCCTCCACTTT
>TRBJ2-1|TRBD2|TRBV30|-
CAWWEIAGVPDEQFF
TGTGCCTGGTGGGAAATAGCGGGGGTTCCGGATGAGCAGTTCTTC
>TRBJ1-1|-|TRBV11-2|many
CASILAAGNTEAFF
TGTGCCAGCATCCTGGCGGCAGGGAACACTGAAGCTTTCTTT
>TRBJ2-5|-|TRBV6-5|many
CASSYQETQYF
TGTGCCAGCAGTTACCAAGAGACCCAGTACTTC
>TRBJ1-1|-|TRBV11-2|many
CASSLNRDTEAFF
TGTGCCAGCAGCTTAAACAGGGACACTGAAGCTTTCTTT
>TRBJ2-5|-|TRBV5-1|many
CASSLVGQSFQETQYF
TGCGCCAGCAGCTTGGTCGGCCAGTCCTTTCAAGAGACCCAGTACTTC
>TRBJ1-1|-|TRBV5-4|few
CASSLGGAPEAFF
TGTGCCAGCAGCTTGGGGGGGGCCCCTGAAGCTTTCTTT
>TRBJ1-2|-|TRBV4-2|many
CASSPPTGVDGYTF
TGTGCCAGCAGCCCCCCGACGGGGGTGGATGGCTACACCTTC
>TRBJ2-6|-|TRBV20-1|-
CSASGIWEAGANVLTF
TGCAGTGCTAGCGGGATATGGGAGGCAGGGGCCAACGTCCTGACTTTC
>TRBJ2-1|-|TRBV29-1|many
CSVDYSGVYNEQFF
TGCAGCGTTGATTACAGTGGGGTTTACAATGAGCAGTTCTTC
>TRBJ1-2|-|TRBV19|few
CASSPDIRRGYGYTF
TGTGCCAGTAGTCCCGACATCAGGAGGGGCTATGGCTACACCTTC
>TRBJ1-5|TRBD1|TRBV19|many
CASEDRGLYSNQPQHF
TGTGCCAGTGAGGACAGGGGGCTATATAGCAATCAGCCCCAGCATTTT
>TRBJ2-2|-|TRBV30|few
CAAAGTGTGELFF
TGTGCCGCAGCGGGAACAGGGACCGGGGAGCTGTTTTTT
>TRBJ2-2|-|TRBV29-1|many
CSSRSSNTGELFF
TGCAGCAGTAGATCATCGAACACCGGGGAGCTGTTTTTT
>TRBJ1-3|-|TRBV6-5|many
CASSSGSGNTIYF
TGTGCCAGCAGTTCCGGCTCTGGAAACACCATATATTTT
>TRBJ1-1|TRBD1|TRBV4-3|many
CASSQDGQGVGEAFF
TGCGCCAGCAGCCAGGATGGACAGGGGGTCGGTGAAGCTTTCTTT
>TRBJ1-2|-|TRBV12-3/TRBV12-4|many
CASIGWAEDPRDGYTF
TGTGCCAGCATAGGCTGGGCTGAGGACCCACGGGATGGCTACACCTTC
>TRBJ2-7|TRBD2|TRBV20-1|many
CSAQTLAGGLISYEQYF
TGCAGTGCCCAGACGCTAGCGGGGGGTTTAATCTCCTACGAGCAGTACTTC
>TRBJ2-3|-|TRBV9|many
CASSVGASGTDTQYF
TGTGCCAGCAGCGTCGGGGCTAGTGGGACAGATACGCAGTATTTT
>TRBJ1-1|-|TRBV11-2|many
CASSLRRLSGNTEAFF
TGTGCCAGCAGCTTAAGGAGACTCTCTGGGAACACTGAAGCTTTCTTT
>TRBJ2-5|-|TRBV21-1|once
CASSKIGRGQGVRETQYF
TGTGCCAGCAGCAAAATAGGTCGGGGACAGGGGGTAAGGGAGACCCAGTACTTC
>TRBJ1-6|-|TRBV6-1|many
CASSERRQFSSPLHF
TGTGCCAGCAGTGAACGTCGGCAGTTTAGCTCACCCCTCCACTTT
>TRBJ1-1|-|TRBV2|many
CASSDFYTEAFF
TGTGCCAGCAGTGACTTTTACACTGAAGCTTTCTTT
>TRBJ2-7|TRBD2|TRBV27|many
CASSPGTRAYEQYF
TGTGCCAGCAGTCCCGGGACTAGGGCCTACGAGCAGTACTTC
>TRBJ1-1|-|TRBV12-3/TRBV12-4|many
CASSSQVNTEAFF
TGTGCCAGCAGTTCCCAGGTGAACACTGAAGCTTTCTTT
>TRBJ2-3|-|TRBV11-2|many
CASSSGGSPLTDTQYF
TGTGCCAGCAGCTCCGGGGGCTCCCCGTTAACAGATACGCAGTATTTT
>TRBJ2-5|-|TRBV29-1|many
CSASPGVFTETQYF
TGCAGCGCTAGCCCAGGGGTTTTTACAGAGACCCAGTACTTC
>TRBJ1-5|-|TRBV6-2/TRBV6-3|many
CASSYPGGRTNQPQHF
TGTGCCAGCAGTTACCCCGGGGGCAGAACGAATCAGCCCCAGCATTTT
>TRBJ2-3|TRBD2|TRBV2|-
CASRLGGGADTQYF
TGTGCCAGCAGATTGGGCGGGGGGGCAGATACGCAGTATTTT
>TRBJ1-1|-|TRBV14|-
CASSQWQALEEAFF
TGTGCCAGCAGCCAATGGCAGGCTCTTGAGGAAGCTTTCTTT
>TRBJ1-6|TRBD1|TRBV28|few
CASSYRGGTNNSPLHF
TGTGCCAGCAGCTACAGGGGTGGGACAAATAATTCACCCCTCCACTTT
>TRBJ1-2|TRBD1|TRBV29-1|many
CSVEDRGDYGYTF
TGCAGCGTTGAGGACAGGGGTGACTATGGCTACACCTTC
>TRBJ2-5|-|TRBV20-1|many
CSARVPGGQETQYF
TGCAGTGCTAGAGTCCCGGGTGGTCAGGAGACCCAGTACTTC
>TRBJ1-1|-|TRBV29-1|many
CSALRAGAEAFF
TGCAGCGCTCTTAGGGCTGGTGCTGAAGCTTTCTTT
>TRBJ2-2|TRBD1|TRBV7-9|many
CASRADRGSFDGELFF
TGTGCCAGCAGAGCGGACAGGGGTTCGTTCGACGGGGAGCTGTTTTTT
>TRBJ2-5|TRBD1|TRBV19|many
CASSISETGKTQYF
TGTGCCAGTAGTATCTCCGAGACAGGGAAGACCCAGTACTTC
>TRBJ2-7|-|TRBV6-5|many
CASRRSYEQYF
TGTGCCAGCCGTAGGTCCTACGAGCAGTACTTC
>TRBJ1-6|-|TRBV30|-
CAWSAGGHSPPLHF
TGTGCCTGGAGTGCGGGGGGCCACTCTCCACCCCTCCACTTT
>TRBJ2-3|TRBD2|TRBV20-1|-
CSARKGLGTDTQYF
TGCAGTGCTAGAAAAGGACTAGGCACAGATACGCAGTATTTT
>TRBJ2-5|-|TRBV28|medium-sized
CASSPPKETQYF
TGTGCCAGCAGTCCTCCCAAAGAGACCCAGTACTTC
>TRBJ1-1|TRBD1|TRBV28|many
CASSSFDRVGTEAFF
TGTGCCAGCAGTTCCTTCGACAGGGTCGGCACTGAAGCTTTCTTT
>TRBJ1-5|-|TRBV30|many
CAWSGAPNQPQHF
TGTGCCTGGAGTGGGGCACCAAATCAGCCCCAGCATTTT
>TRBJ1-5|-|TRBV28|-
CASSGRQYSNQPQHF
TGTGCCAGCTCGGGGAGACAGTATAGCAATCAGCCCCAGCATTTT
>TRBJ1-5|-|TRBV19|many
CASSIWERGNQPQHF
TGTGCCAGTAGTATATGGGAAAGGGGGAATCAGCCCCAGCATTTT
>TRBJ1-2|TRBD1|TRBV20-1|-
CSASQNRGGYGYTF
TGCAGTGCTAGCCAAAACAGGGGAGGCTATGGCTACACCTTC
>TRBJ2-3|-|TRBV29-1|few
CSVHQGRVTDTQYF
TGCAGCGTTCATCAGGGTCGGGTCACAGATACGCAGTATTTT
>TRBJ1-2|-|TRBV3-1|many
CASSQDGTYGYTF
TGTGCCAGCAGCCAAGACGGTACCTATGGCTACACCTTC
>TRBJ2-4|-|TRBV6-5|-
CASSYLQGGNIQYF
TGTGCCAGCAGTTACTTACAGGGGGGGAACATTCAGTACTTC
>TRBJ1-2|-|TRBV29-1|many
CSVPGTLGGYTF
TGCAGCGTTCCGGGGACCCTAGGTGGCTACACCTTC
>TRBJ2-3|TRBD2|TRBV20-1|many
CSARWAGVTDTQYF
TGCAGTGCTAGATGGGCGGGGGTCACAGATACGCAGTATTTT
>TRBJ2-4|-|TRBV27|many
CASSLYGAKNIQYF
TGTGCCAGCAGTTTATACGGGGCCAAAAACATTCAGTACTTC
>TRBJ1-2|-|TRBV7-3|many
CASSLIATGNSGGYTF
TGTGCCAGCAGCTTAATCGCTACAGGGAATTCAGGAGGCTACACCTTC
>TRBJ1-2|-|TRBV20-1|many
CSAPPGGYGYTF
TGCAGTGCTCCCCCTGGGGGCTATGGCTACACCTTC